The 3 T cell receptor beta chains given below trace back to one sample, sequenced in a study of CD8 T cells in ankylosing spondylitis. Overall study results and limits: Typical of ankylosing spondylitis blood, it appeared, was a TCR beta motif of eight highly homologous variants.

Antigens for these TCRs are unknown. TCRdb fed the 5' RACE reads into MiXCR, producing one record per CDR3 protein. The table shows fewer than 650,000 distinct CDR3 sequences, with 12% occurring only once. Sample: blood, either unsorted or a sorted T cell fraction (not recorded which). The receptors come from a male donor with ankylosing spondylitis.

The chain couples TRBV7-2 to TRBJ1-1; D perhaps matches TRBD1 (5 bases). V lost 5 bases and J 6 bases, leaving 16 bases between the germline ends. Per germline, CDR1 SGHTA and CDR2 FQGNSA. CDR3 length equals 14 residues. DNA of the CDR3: TGTGCCAGCAGCCCCCTCCAGGGATTGGCTGAAGCTTTCTTT. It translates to CASSPLQGLAEAFF.

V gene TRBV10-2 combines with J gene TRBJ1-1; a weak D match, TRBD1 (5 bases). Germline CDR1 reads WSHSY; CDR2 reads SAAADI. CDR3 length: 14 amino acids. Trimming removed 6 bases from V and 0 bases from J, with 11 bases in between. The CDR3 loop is CASRKGPMNTEAFF. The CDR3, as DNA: TGCGCCAGCAGAAAGGGGCCAATGAACACTGAAGCTTTCTTT.

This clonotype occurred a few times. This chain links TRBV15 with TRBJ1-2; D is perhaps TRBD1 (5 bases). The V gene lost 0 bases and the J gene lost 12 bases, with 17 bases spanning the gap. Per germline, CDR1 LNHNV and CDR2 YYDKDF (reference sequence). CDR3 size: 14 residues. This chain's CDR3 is CATSREKSTGENTF. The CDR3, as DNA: TGTGCCACCAGCAGAGAGAAGTCCACGGGGGAAAACACCTTC.